Each of the 15 T cell receptor beta chains below was sequenced from the same sample in a study of control samples from healthy donors and cancer patients. Libraries were prepared by immunoSEQ multiplex PCR; TCRdb keeps only in-frame clonotypes and omits some of them. The sample records around 55,000 clones, 95% to 96% being singletons. The sequenced sample consisted of blood. These receptors were collected from a young woman in good health.

The chain uses TRBV13 and TRBJ2-1; D possibly uses TRBD1 or TRBD2 (5 bases each). Trimming took 3 bases from V and 6 from J, leaving 24 bases between them. From germline, CDR1 is PRHDT and CDR2 FYEKMQ (reference sequence). The CDR3 covers 18 residues. The CDR3 DNA reads as TGTGCCAGCAGCTTTGAGGGGTTAGGGTATACGGAAGGCAATGAGCAGTTCTTC. Protein sequence: CASSFEGLGYTEGNEQFF.

The chain links TRBV30 to TRBJ1-5; no clear D. V was shortened by 3 bases and J by 9 bases, with 18 bases between the two germline ends. The CDR3 extends over 14 amino acids. Per germline, CDR1 GTSNPN and CDR2 SVGIG (reference sequence). Here the CDR3 reads CAWRTETAHGPQHF. CDR3 nucleotides: TGTGCCTGGAGGACCGAAACCGCTCACGGGCCCCAGCATTTT.

This sequence joins TRBV2 and TRBJ1-4, with D unclear. V was trimmed by 6 bases and J by 5 bases, leaving 10 bases between them. CDR1 is SNHLY, CDR2 FYNNEI, per germline. This CDR3 has 13 amino acids. CDR3: CASRYARNEKLFF. The CDR3 DNA sequence: TGTGCCAGCAGGTACGCACGGAATGAAAAACTGTTTTTT.

This chain joins TRBV15 and TRBJ2-3, with 7 bases matching TRBD2. J lost 2 bases, V lost 3 bases, and 5 bases had no gene match. Germline CDR1 and CDR2: LNHNV and YYDKDF (reference sequence). This CDR3 is built from 15 residues. This CDR3 is CATSRGGEYTDTQYF. CDR3 sequence (DNA): TGTGCCACCAGCAGGGGGGGGGAATACACAGATACGCAGTATTTT.

The V gene is TRBV30, the J gene TRBJ2-5; D is unclear. V was pared by 2 bases and J by 5 bases, with 9 bases between. The CDR3 extends over 12 amino acids. CDR1 GTSNPN and CDR2 SVGIG come from the germline V gene (reference sequence). The CDR3 nucleotides read TGTGCCTGGAGTCTAGTCTCGGAGACCCAGTACTTC. Protein product: CAWSLVSETQYF. Looking up the rest from reference TRBV30 and TRBJ2-5 gives the full variable domain: SQTIHQWPATLVQPVGSPLSLECTVEGTSNPNLYWYRQAAGRGLQLLFYSVGIGQISSEVPQNLSASRPQDRQFILSSKKLLLSDSGFYLCAWSLVSETQYFGPGTRLLVL.

The V and J genes are TRBV5-4 and TRBJ1-1; TRBD1 might be the D (6 bases). There are 15 residues in the CDR3. The V gene's germline CDR1 is SGHNT and CDR2 YYREEE (reference sequence). V lost 3 bases and J lost 3, with 15 bases in between. CDR3 bases: TGTGCCAGCAGCTGGGGGGGCCTGGAGGACACTGAAGCTTTCTTT. This translates into CASSWGGLEDTEAFF.

V and J are TRBV25-1 and TRBJ1-6, with TRBD1 identical over 7 bases. V was clipped by 1 base and J by 3 bases; unmatched bases: 6. The length of the CDR3 is 17 residues. Germline V gene lookup returns CDR1 MGHDK and CDR2 SYGVNS. The CDR3 reads CASSESSGTDYNSPLHF. CDR3 sequence (DNA): TGTGCCAGCAGTGAATCCTCCGGGACAGACTATAATTCACCCCTCCACTTT. Combining the CDR3 with reference TRBV25-1 and TRBJ1-6 gives the whole variable domain EADIYQTPRYLVIGTGKKITLECSQTMGHDKMYWYQQDPGMELHLIHYSYGVNSTEKGDLSSESTVSRIRTEHFPLTLESARPSHTSQYLCASSESSGTDYNSPLHFGNGTRLTVT.

The chain is built from TRBV6-4 and TRBJ2-2; D unclear. Germline V gene data show CDR1 as MRHNA and CDR2 as SNTAGT. With 3 bases removed from V and 3 bases from J, the gap between germline ends came to 14 bases. CDR3 length equals 16 residues. The CDR3 loop reads CASSESGDRHTGELFF. The CDR3 coding sequence is TGTGCCAGCAGTGAATCGGGTGATAGGCACACCGGGGAGCTGTTTTTT.

This sequence joins TRBV6-6 and TRBJ1-2; TRBD1 is a possible D gene (6 bases). The CDR3 is 16 amino acids. Germline CDR1 is MNHNY and CDR2 is SVGAGI (reference sequence). Trimming took off 2 bases at V and 4 bases at J, with 17 bases between the two ends. CDR3 loop: CASSYRGQHHPYGYTF. For the CDR3, the DNA is TGTGCCAGCAGTTACCGCGGACAGCACCACCCCTATGGCTACACCTTC.

This chain links TRBV19 with TRBJ2-2; D may be TRBD2 (5 bases). V lost 7 bases, J lost 8 bases, and 8 bases lay in between. Looked up from germline, CDR1 is LNHDA and CDR2 is SQIVND (reference sequence). There are 11 residues in the CDR3. CDR3 sequence (DNA): TGTGCCAGTAAGGTAGCGGGGGAGCTGTTTTTT. Its translation: CASKVAGELFF.

The chain couples TRBV7-6 to TRBJ2-1; 12 nucleotides match TRBD1. Losses at the gene ends were 5 bases for V and 8 bases for J; bases not matched to a gene: 7. This CDR3 contains 15 residues. Germline CDR1 reads SGHVS; CDR2 reads FNYEAQ. As DNA, the CDR3 is TGTGCCAGCAGCAACCGGGACAGGGGGCGCGATGAGCAGTTCTTC. This gives the protein CASSNRDRGRDEQFF.

This chain connects TRBV7-6 to TRBJ2-7; the D gene could be TRBD1 or TRBD2 (5 bases each). The CDR3 sequence is 16 residues long. V shed 4 bases and J shed 6 bases, with 22 bases lying between them. The germline V gene encodes CDR1 SGHVS and CDR2 FNYEAQ. The CDR3 protein is CASSSQGFGGATEQYF. The CDR3 nucleotides read TGTGCCAGCAGCTCCCAAGGGTTTGGGGGAGCTACCGAGCAGTACTTC.

The CDR3 loop is CASSPGGDTEAFF. CDR3 in DNA: TGTGCCAGCTCACCAGGGGGGGACACTGAAGCTTTCTTT. J is TRBJ1-1 and V is TRBV18; D may be TRBD1 (5 bases). The germline gives CDR1 KGHSH, CDR2 LQKENI. The CDR3 runs to 13 residues. Trimming cost V 2 bases and J 3 bases, with 7 bases left between them.

This sequence joins TRBV25-1 and TRBJ1-2; 7 bases are a match to TRBD1. The germline CDR1 and CDR2 sequences are MGHDK and SYGVNS. The length of the CDR3 is 17 residues. Unmatched junction bases numbered 11, after V lost 2 bases and J lost 2 bases. The CDR3 nucleotides are TGTGCCAGCAGTGAAAAATACACGGGGACAGTCAACTATGGCTACACCTTC. This sequence encodes CASSEKYTGTVNYGYTF.

V is TRBV3-1 (or the pseudogene TRBV3-2) and J is TRBJ2-7, with D unclear. This CDR3 has 12 amino acids. Germline assignment: CDR1 LGHDT and CDR2 YNNKEL (reference sequence). Trimming stripped 0 bases from V and 7 bases from J, with 7 bases between. CDR3 coding DNA: TGTGCCAGCAGCCAAGATCTAGGGGAGCAGTACTTC. This encodes CASSQDLGEQYF.